Presented here are 27 T cell receptor beta chains from one specimen sequenced in a study of identical twins. TCRdb recomputed calls from the 5' RACE reads with MiXCR, one row per CDR3 protein. Here the sample spans some 570,000 distinct CDR3 sequences, approximately 20% being singletons. These data also formed part of another study, on yellow fever vaccine responses in identical twins.

Sequencing was performed on CD4+ T cells sorted from blood. The receptors here all came from a woman between 18 and 30 years old in good health.

This clonotype came up a few times. The V call is TRBV12-3 or TRBV12-4, the J call TRBJ2-1; TRBD2 matches at 8 bases. V dropped 9 bases and J dropped 7; count of bases not matched to a gene: 8. CDR3 length: 13 residues. Here the CDR3 reads CASWREALNEQFF. The CDR3, as DNA: TGTGCCAGTTGGCGGGAGGCACTGAATGAGCAGTTCTTC.

Many counts were recorded for this clonotype. V is TRBV20-1 and J is TRBJ1-1; no clear D gene. The CDR3 contains 11 residues. The germline CDR1 and CDR2 sequences are DFQATT and SNEGSKA (reference sequence). With 1 base removed from V and 3 bases from J, the gap between germline ends came to 3 bases. The CDR3 region is CSARGYTEAFF. DNA for the CDR3: TGCAGTGCTAGAGGGTACACTGAAGCTTTCTTT.

This clonotype was recorded only once. This chain links TRBV3-1 with TRBJ2-1, with D unclear. The germline V gene encodes CDR1 LGHDT and CDR2 YNNKEL (reference sequence). The CDR3 loop spans 13 amino acids. Trimming left V 3 bases short and J 6 bases short, with 9 bases between. Here the CDR3 reads CASSHVSPNEQFF. The DNA of the CDR3 is TGTGCCAGCAGCCACGTAAGCCCCAATGAGCAGTTCTTC.

The rearrangement joins TRBV5-1 to TRBJ2-5; 10 nucleotides align to TRBD2. V lost 4 bases to trimming and J lost 4 bases; unmatched junction nucleotides: 10. Per the germline V gene, CDR1 is SGHRS and CDR2 is YFSETQ. The CDR3 length is 16 residues. In nucleotides, the CDR3 is TGCGCCAGCAGCATTAGTAGCGGGGGGCTCGGAGAGACCCAGTACTTC. This codes for CASSISSGGLGETQYF. The full variable domain, with the rest looked up from reference TRBV5-1 and TRBJ2-5, is KAGVTQTPRYLIKTRGQQVTLSCSPISGHRSVSWYQQTPGQGLQFLFEYFSETQRNKGNFPGRFSGRQFSNSRSEMNVSTLELGDSALYLCASSISSGGLGETQYFGPGTRLLVL.

This clonotype was seen a few times. J is TRBJ1-1 and V is TRBV5-1; D gene unclear. The CDR3 extends over 12 amino acids. Looked up from germline, CDR1 is SGHRS and CDR2 is YFSETQ. Trimming pared 5 bases from V and 0 bases from J, leaving 5 bases between. The CDR3 loop reads CASRAVNTEAFF. Written as DNA, the CDR3 is TGCGCCAGCAGGGCCGTGAACACTGAAGCTTTCTTT.

This clonotype was counted only a few times. The gene calls are TRBV10-3 and TRBJ1-1; TRBD1 matches at 9 bases. CDR3 length equals 15 residues. The germline gives CDR1 ENHRY, CDR2 SYGVKD. Trimming took 2 bases from V and 2 from J; bases not matched to a gene: 3. CDR3 region: CAISEPGQGNTEAFF. In DNA, the CDR3 is TGTGCCATCAGTGAGCCGGGACAGGGAAACACTGAAGCTTTCTTT.

This clonotype appeared a few times. The chain employs TRBV19 and TRBJ2-3; the match to TRBD2 covers 10 bases. Unmatched junction bases numbered 1, after V lost 4 bases and J lost 0 bases. Looked up from germline, CDR1 is LNHDA and CDR2 is SQIVND (reference sequence). This CDR3 has 15 residues. CDR3 in DNA: TGTGCCAGTAGTACGACTAGCGGGAGCACAGATACGCAGTATTTT. It specifies CASSTTSGSTDTQYF.

This clonotype was observed a handful of times. This chain connects TRBV5-6 to TRBJ2-2, with D perhaps given as TRBD1 or TRBD2 (5 bases each). The germline gives CDR1 SGHDT, CDR2 YYEEEE. The CDR3 sequence is 15 residues long. Trimming took 2 bases from V and 4 from J, leaving 12 bases between them. Here the CDR3 reads CASSLMGPPTGELFF. DNA for the CDR3: TGTGCCAGCAGCTTAATGGGACCACCCACCGGGGAGCTGTTTTTT.

This clonotype was recorded a few times. The CDR3 sequence is CASSHLDISGNTIYF. CDR3 coding DNA: TGTGCCAGCAGCCATCTTGACATTTCTGGAAACACCATATATTTT. This chain connects TRBV3-1 to TRBJ1-3, with no clear D. Trimming removed 3 bases at V and 1 base at J, with 10 bases between. This CDR3 has 15 residues. Germline V gives CDR1 LGHDT, CDR2 YNNKEL (reference sequence).

The V gene is TRBV3-1, the J gene TRBJ2-7; TRBD2 matches 7 bases. Germline V lookup: CDR1 LGHDT, CDR2 YNNKEL (reference sequence). The CDR3 is made up of 16 amino acids. Trimming took 1 base from V and 2 from J; bases not matched to a gene: 8. The DNA for the CDR3 is TGTGCCAGCAGCCAAGGGCCGGGACTACCTACCTACGAGCAGTACTTC. Translated, it gives CASSQGPGLPTYEQYF.

This clonotype was observed a handful of times. The rearrangement joins TRBV6-1 to TRBJ2-1, with TRBD2 matching over 16 bases. The CDR3 has 17 amino acids. CDR1 is MNHNS and CDR2 is SASEGT in the germline V gene. The ends lost 2 bases at V and 7 bases at J; junction bases unmatched: 5. The CDR3 DNA follows: TGTGCCAGCAGTGAAATACCGGGACTAGCGGGAGGGAATGAGCAGTTCTTC. It specifies CASSEIPGLAGGNEQFF.

This clonotype was seen a few times. J is TRBJ2-7 and V is TRBV6-1; D not resolved. CDR1 MNHNS and CDR2 SASEGT come from the germline V gene. V was cut by 1 base and J by 6 bases, with 13 bases left in between. The CDR3 totals 14 residues. In nucleotides, the CDR3 is TGTGCCAGCAGTGAAGTTGATACCCTCGGCGAGCAGTACGTC. Its translation is CASSEVDTLGEQYV.

This clonotype was seen a few times. The chain is built from TRBV10-3 and TRBJ2-3; 9 bases are a match to TRBD2. The CDR3 contains 15 residues. Germline CDR1 is ENHRY and CDR2 is SYGVKD. The ends lost 11 bases at V and 6 bases at J; junction bases unmatched: 15. This CDR3 reads CASAISGGPPDTQYF. CDR3 DNA sequence: TGTGCCTCCGCAATTAGCGGGGGCCCCCCTGATACGCAGTATTTT.

This rearrangement joins TRBV20-1 to TRBJ2-7; unclear D gene. The V and J ends lost 1 base and 2 bases respectively, with 6 bases between them. CDR3 length: 12 residues. Per germline, CDR1 DFQATT and CDR2 SNEGSKA (reference sequence). CDR3 in amino acids: CSARVPTYEQYF. The CDR3 nucleotides are TGCAGTGCTAGAGTACCGACCTACGAGCAGTACTTC.

The chain uses TRBV20-1 and TRBJ2-7; 7 nucleotides align to TRBD1. Germline values: CDR1 DFQATT, CDR2 SNEGSKA (reference sequence). The CDR3 has 14 residues. V gave up 5 bases and J gave up 4 bases; unmatched junction bases: 11. The CDR3 spells CSARQGSLKYEQYF. CDR3 nucleotide sequence: TGCAGTGCTCGACAGGGTTCGTTGAAATACGAGCAGTACTTC.

The chain combines TRBV15 with TRBJ2-2; tentatively, D is TRBD1 or TRBD2 (6 bases each). The germline V gene encodes CDR1 LNHNV and CDR2 YYDKDF (reference sequence). Deletions cut 7 bases from V and 3 bases from J, with 12 bases between. The CDR3 totals 14 residues. CDR3: CATTVGGHTGELFF. The CDR3 DNA reads as TGTGCCACCACCGTTGGGGGGCACACCGGGGAGCTGTTTTTT.

The chain employs TRBV12-3 or TRBV12-4 and TRBJ1-4; D gene unclear. This CDR3 comprises 15 residues. V was pared by 3 bases and J by 4 bases, with 12 bases between. The CDR3 protein is CASSFSLTDNEKLFF. For the CDR3, the DNA is TGTGCCAGCAGTTTCTCCCTCACAGATAATGAAAAACTGTTTTTT.

This clonotype came up many times. The genes are TRBV20-1 and TRBJ1-3, with D hard to call. The V gene's germline CDR1 is DFQATT and CDR2 SNEGSKA (reference sequence). V lost 2 bases and J lost 4, with 9 bases in between. The CDR3 is 13 amino acids. CDR3 sequence reads: CSARKGSGNTIYF. The CDR3, as DNA: TGCAGTGCTAGAAAGGGTAGCGGAAACACCATATATTTT.

The chain uses TRBV7-8 and TRBJ2-5; 10 bases map to TRBD2. Germline V gene sequence: CDR1 SGHVS, CDR2 FQNEAQ. V lost 5 bases to trimming and J lost 5 bases; unmatched junction nucleotides: 11. This CDR3 region has 16 residues. The CDR3 region has the DNA TGTGCCAGCAGCGAGGGGCAGCGGGGGGGCCGGGAGACCCAGTACTTC. Amino acid sequence: CASSEGQRGGRETQYF.

The V gene is TRBV6-5, the J gene TRBJ2-1; a weak D match, TRBD2 (6 bases). The V gene lost 0 bases and the J gene lost 5 bases, with 14 bases spanning the gap. Germline CDR1 reads MNHEY; CDR2 reads SVGAGI. This CDR3 region has 16 residues. The CDR3 nucleotides are TGTGCCAGCAGTTACTCGCTGCTATCGGGGGACAATGAGCAGTTCTTC. As protein: CASSYSLLSGDNEQFF.

The V gene is TRBV11-2, the J gene TRBJ2-7, with D possibly TRBD1 on 6 matching bases. The V gene lost 2 bases and the J gene lost 5 bases, with 10 bases spanning the gap. Germline CDR1 SGHAT, CDR2 FQNNGV. This CDR3 is built from 13 residues. The CDR3: CASSLKQGHEQYF. The CDR3 region has the DNA TGTGCCAGCAGCTTAAAACAGGGCCACGAGCAGTACTTC.

This clonotype has only a few counts. This chain connects TRBV28 to TRBJ1-1; maybe TRBD1 (5 bases). The CDR3 contains 19 residues. CDR1 and CDR2 (germline): MDHEN, SYDVKM. Trimming left V 6 bases short and J 1 base short, with 27 bases between. CDR3 sequence: CASRWGRGTLKLSNTEAFF. The CDR3 DNA reads TGTGCCAGCAGGTGGGGCAGAGGAACACTGAAGCTTTCGAACACTGAAGCTTTCTTT.

This clonotype showed up just a few times. This chain links TRBV7-9 with TRBJ2-5; D unresolved. This CDR3 is 15 amino acids long. Germline V gene lookup returns CDR1 SEHNR and CDR2 FQNEAQ (reference sequence). V was pared by 1 base and J by 3 bases, with 12 bases between. The DNA for the CDR3 is TGTGCCAGCAGCTTAGAACTACCGCTTGAAGAGACCCAGTACTTC. This codes for CASSLELPLEETQYF.

This clonotype was picked up a small number of times. In DNA, the CDR3 is TGCGCCAGCAGCTTCCTAGGGGGAACGTACGAGCAGTACTTC. This translates into CASSFLGGTYEQYF. This rearrangement joins TRBV5-1 to TRBJ2-7; TRBD1 might be the D (6 bases). The germline V gene has CDR1 SGHRS and CDR2 YFSETQ. CDR3 length: 14 amino acids. The V end was cut by 2 bases, the J end by 4 bases, with 13 bases between.

This clonotype was detected a few times. The V call is TRBV6-2 or TRBV6-3, the J call TRBJ2-5; D is perhaps TRBD2 (6 bases). This CDR3 region has 13 residues. Germline CDR1 reads MNHEY; CDR2 reads SVGEGT. The V end lost 6 bases, the J end lost 5 bases, and 13 bases lay between the germline ends. This chain's CDR3 is CASSQWRAETQYF. The CDR3 nucleotides are TGTGCCAGCAGCCAGTGGAGGGCGGAGACCCAGTACTTC.

The rearrangement joins TRBV20-1 to TRBJ2-3; no clear D gene. The CDR3 contains 11 residues. CDR1 and CDR2 (germline): DFQATT, SNEGSKA (reference sequence). Trimming took 5 bases from V and 5 from J, leaving 8 bases between them. DNA of the CDR3: TGCAGTGCTGCCTCGGGAGATACGCAGTATTTT. Translated: CSAASGDTQYF.

This clonotype has a handful of counts. The chain couples TRBV7-2 to TRBJ1-3, with 9 bases matching TRBD1. Germline V lookup: CDR1 SGHTA, CDR2 FQGNSA. V lost 5 bases to trimming and J lost 4 bases; unmatched junction nucleotides: 6. CDR3 size: 15 residues. The CDR3 DNA reads as TGTGCCAGCAGCCGGACAGGGGCTGTCGGAAACACCATATATTTT. This encodes CASSRTGAVGNTIYF. Filled out from reference TRBV7-2 and TRBJ1-3, the complete variable domain reads GAGVSQSPSNKVTEKGKDVELRCDPISGHTALYWYRQSLGQGLEFLIYFQGNSAPDKSGLPSDRFSAERTGGSVSTLTIQRTQQEDSAVYLCASSRTGAVGNTIYFGEGSWLTVV.